The clone carrying this T cell receptor (beta chain) is a singleton in its sample. Its antigen remains unidentified. This CDR3 region has 16 residues. Germline CDR1 is SEHNR and CDR2 is FQNEAQ (reference sequence). V trimming: 5 bases; J trimming: 5 bases; junction bases outside the gene matches: 14. The sample belongs to a study of CD8 T cells in Susac syndrome. Study results and limitations: The study's TCR sequencing and HLA analysis drew on a certain number of individuals. That number was acknowledged as relatively small.

Reverse transcription of about 0.5 to 1 ug RNA used random hexamers. TCR beta CDR3 was amplified by immunoSEQ covering 54 Vbeta and 13 Jbeta. TCRdb called the immunoSEQ multiplex PCR reads again in MiXCR, with one record for every CDR3 protein. Of under 200,000 distinct CDR3 sequences in the sample, 85% to 95% are singletons; the top ten hold 0.15% to 0.2%. From blood CD8+ and CD4+ T cells, the TCR beta chain was sequenced. The patients who served as multiple sclerosis controls were treatment-naive and had stable or active relapsing-remitting disease that fulfilled the revised McDonald criteria. The genes are TRBV7-9 and TRBJ2-5, with TRBD1 matching over 7 bases. The TCR sequence derives from a human donor with multiple sclerosis. Sequences were obtained from CD8+ T cells from PBMCs. CDR3 DNA sequence: TGTGCCAGCAGCCCAAGGGGGCAGGAGGCATCGGAGACCCAGTACTTC. It encodes CASSPRGQEASETQYF.